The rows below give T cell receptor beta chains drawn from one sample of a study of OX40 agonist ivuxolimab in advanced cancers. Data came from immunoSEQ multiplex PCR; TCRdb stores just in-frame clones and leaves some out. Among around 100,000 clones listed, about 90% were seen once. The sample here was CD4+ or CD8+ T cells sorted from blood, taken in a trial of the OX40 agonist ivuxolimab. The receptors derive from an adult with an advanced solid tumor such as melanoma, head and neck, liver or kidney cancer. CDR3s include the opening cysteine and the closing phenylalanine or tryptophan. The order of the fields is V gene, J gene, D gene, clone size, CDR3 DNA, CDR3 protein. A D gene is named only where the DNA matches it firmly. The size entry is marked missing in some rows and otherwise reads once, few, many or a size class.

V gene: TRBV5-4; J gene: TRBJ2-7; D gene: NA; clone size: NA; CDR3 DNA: TGTGCCGGCAGCTTGGGGAGCTCCTACGAGCAGTACTTC; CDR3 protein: CAGSLGSSYEQYF
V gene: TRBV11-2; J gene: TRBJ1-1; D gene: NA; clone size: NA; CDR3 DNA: TGTGCCAGCAGCTTAACGGGCGGTCCCACTGAAGCTTTCTTT; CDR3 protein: CASSLTGGPTEAFF
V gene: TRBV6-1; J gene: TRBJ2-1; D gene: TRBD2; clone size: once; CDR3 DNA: TGTGCCAGCAGTGACATAAGGACTAGCGGGAGGAGTCGGTATGAGCAGTTCTTC; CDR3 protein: CASSDIRTSGRSRYEQFF
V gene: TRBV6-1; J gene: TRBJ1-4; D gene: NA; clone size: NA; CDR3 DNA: TGTGCCAGCAGTGAAGGGTATGAAAAACTGTTTTTT; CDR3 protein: CASSEGYEKLFF
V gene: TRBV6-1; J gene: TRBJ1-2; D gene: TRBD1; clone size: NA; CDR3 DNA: TGTGCCAGCAGTGCGGTTGGGGGACAGCGCGATGGCTACACCTTC; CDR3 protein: CASSAVGGQRDGYTF
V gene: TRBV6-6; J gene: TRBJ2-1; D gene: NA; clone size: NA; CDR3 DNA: TGTGCCAGCAGTTCAAGCCTTGAGCAGTTCTTC; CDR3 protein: CASSSSLEQFF
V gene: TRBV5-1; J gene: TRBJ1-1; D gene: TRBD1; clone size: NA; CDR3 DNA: TGCGCCAGCAGCCCACTGACAGGGGTCGCCCCTCGGGCTGAAGCTTTCTTT; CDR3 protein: CASSPLTGVAPRAEAFF
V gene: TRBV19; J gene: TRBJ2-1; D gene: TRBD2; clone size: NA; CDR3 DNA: TGTGCCAGTAGTCGCCTAGCGGGAGTAAGATACAATGAGCAGTTCTTC; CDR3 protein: CASSRLAGVRYNEQFF
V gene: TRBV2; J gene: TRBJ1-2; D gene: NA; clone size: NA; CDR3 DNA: TGTGCCAGCTCTGGGGACTATGGCTACACCTTC; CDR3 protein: CASSGDYGYTF
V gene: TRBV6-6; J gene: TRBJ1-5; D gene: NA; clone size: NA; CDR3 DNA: TGTGCCAGCAGTTACAGGGCCGAACAGCCCCAGCATTTT; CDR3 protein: CASSYRAEQPQHF
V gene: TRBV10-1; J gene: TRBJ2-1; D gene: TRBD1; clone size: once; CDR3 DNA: TGCGCCAGCAGTATCACAGGGGGCTATGAGCAGTTCTTC; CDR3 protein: CASSITGGYEQFF
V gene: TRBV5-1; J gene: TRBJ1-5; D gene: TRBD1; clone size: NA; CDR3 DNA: TGCGCCAGCAGCCTAGGGGACAGGGGGAGCAATCAGCCCCAGCATTTT; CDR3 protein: CASSLGDRGSNQPQHF
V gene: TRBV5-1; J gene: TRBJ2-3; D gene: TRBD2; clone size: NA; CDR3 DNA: TGCGCCAGCAGCTTTGGGGGACTAGCGGGGTTCTTCACAGATACGCAGTATTTT; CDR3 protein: CASSFGGLAGFFTDTQYF
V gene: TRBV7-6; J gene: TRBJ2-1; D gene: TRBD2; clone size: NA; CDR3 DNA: TGTGCCAGCAGCTTAGGTTTGTCCGGGACTAGCATCAATGAGCAGTTCTTC; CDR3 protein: CASSLGLSGTSINEQFF
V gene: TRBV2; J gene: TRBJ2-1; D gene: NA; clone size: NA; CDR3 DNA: TGTGCCAGCAGTCCGACAGGGAGGAATGAGCAGTTCTTC; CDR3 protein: CASSPTGRNEQFF
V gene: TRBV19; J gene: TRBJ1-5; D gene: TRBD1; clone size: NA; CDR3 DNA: TGTGCCAGTAGAGGACAGGGGAATATCAATCAGCCCCAGCATTTT; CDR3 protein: CASRGQGNINQPQHF
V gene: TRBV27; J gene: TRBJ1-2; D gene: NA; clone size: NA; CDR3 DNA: TGTGCCAGCAGTTTAAGGCCCTACGGGGAGGGTGGGGGCTACACCTTC; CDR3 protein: CASSLRPYGEGGGYTF
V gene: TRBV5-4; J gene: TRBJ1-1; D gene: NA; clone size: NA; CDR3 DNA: TGTGCCAGCAGCAACCCGGGGCGTGTGGGCACTGAAGCTTTCTTT; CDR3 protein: CASSNPGRVGTEAFF
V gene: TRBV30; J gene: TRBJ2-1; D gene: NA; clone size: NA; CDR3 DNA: TGTGCCTACAGACCAAGAGGTAGTGAGCAGTTCTTC; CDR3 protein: CAYRPRGSEQFF
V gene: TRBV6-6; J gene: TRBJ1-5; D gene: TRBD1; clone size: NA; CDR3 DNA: TGTGCCAGCAGGGGGACAGGGGCAAATCAGCCCCAGCATTTT; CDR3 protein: CASRGTGANQPQHF
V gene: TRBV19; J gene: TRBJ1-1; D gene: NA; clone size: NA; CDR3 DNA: TGTGCCAGTAGTATAGTTTCAGGGATCGCTGAAGCTTTCTTT; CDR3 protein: CASSIVSGIAEAFF
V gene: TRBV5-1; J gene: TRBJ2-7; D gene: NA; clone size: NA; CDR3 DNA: TGCGCCAGCAGCTTCGACCCCCTAGGCTACGAGCAGTACTTC; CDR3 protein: CASSFDPLGYEQYF
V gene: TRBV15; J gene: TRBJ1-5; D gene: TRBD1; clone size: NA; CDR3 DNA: TGTGCCACCAGCACCCAGGGGGAGTATCAGCCCCAGCATTTT; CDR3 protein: CATSTQGEYQPQHF
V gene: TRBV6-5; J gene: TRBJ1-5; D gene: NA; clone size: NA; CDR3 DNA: TGTGCCAGCAGTTGGAAGGTCAGTCAGCCCCAGCATTTT; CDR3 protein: CASSWKVSQPQHF
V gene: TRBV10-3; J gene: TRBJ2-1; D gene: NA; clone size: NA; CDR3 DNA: TGTGCCATCAGGGGGACTGGCCTACCCCAGAGCTCCTACAATGAGCAGTTCTTC; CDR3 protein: CAIRGTGLPQSSYNEQFF
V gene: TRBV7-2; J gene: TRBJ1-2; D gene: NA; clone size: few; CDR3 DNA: TGTGCCAGCAGCTTCGGGGGAAGGTATGGCTACACCTTC; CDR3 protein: CASSFGGRYGYTF
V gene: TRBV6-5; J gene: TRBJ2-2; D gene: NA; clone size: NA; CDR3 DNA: TGTGCCAGCAAGCAGGGGAACACCGGGGAGCTGTTTTTT; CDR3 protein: CASKQGNTGELFF
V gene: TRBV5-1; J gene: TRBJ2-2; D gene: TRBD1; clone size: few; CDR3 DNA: TGCGCCAGCAGCCCCATGACAGGGCGGAACGGGGAGCTGTTTTTT; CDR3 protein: CASSPMTGRNGELFF
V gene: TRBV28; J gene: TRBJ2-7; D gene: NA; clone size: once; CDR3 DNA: TGTGCCAGCAGCTCCGGGACATACGCCTACGAGCAGTACTTC; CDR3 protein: CASSSGTYAYEQYF
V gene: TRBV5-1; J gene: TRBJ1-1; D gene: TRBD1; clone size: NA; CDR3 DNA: TGCGCCAGCAGCGTACGGACAGGGGGCTTGAACACTGAAGCTTTCTTT; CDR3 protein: CASSVRTGGLNTEAFF
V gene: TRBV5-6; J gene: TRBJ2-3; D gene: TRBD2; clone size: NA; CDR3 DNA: TGTGCCAGCAGCGAGCGGGGGGGCACAGATACGCAGTATTTT; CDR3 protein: CASSERGGTDTQYF
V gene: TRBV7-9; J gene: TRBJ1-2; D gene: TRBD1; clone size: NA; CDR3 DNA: TGTGCCAGCAGCCCGAACCCTCAGGGGGCCGTCTATGGCTACACCTTC; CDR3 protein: CASSPNPQGAVYGYTF
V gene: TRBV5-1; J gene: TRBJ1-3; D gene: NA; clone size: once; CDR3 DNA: TGCGCCAGCAGGACAGGCTCTGGAAACACCATATATTTT; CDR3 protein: CASRTGSGNTIYF
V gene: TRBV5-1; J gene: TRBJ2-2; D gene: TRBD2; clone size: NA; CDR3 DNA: TGCGCCAGCAGCGCGGGACTAGCGGGGACCACCGGGGAGCTGTTTTTT; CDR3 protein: CASSAGLAGTTGELFF
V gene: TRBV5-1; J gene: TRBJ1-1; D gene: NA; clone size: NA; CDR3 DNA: TGCGCCAGCAGCTTGGCAGGTAAAAACACTGAAGCTTTCTTT; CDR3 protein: CASSLAGKNTEAFF
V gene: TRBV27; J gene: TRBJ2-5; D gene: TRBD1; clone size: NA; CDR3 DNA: TGTGCCAGCAGTGACAGGGGACGGAATCAAGAGACCCAGTACTTC; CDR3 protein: CASSDRGRNQETQYF
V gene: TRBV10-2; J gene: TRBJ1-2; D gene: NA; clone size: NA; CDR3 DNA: TGCGCCAGCAGCTCCCTCTCCGACTATGGCTACACCTTC; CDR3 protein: CASSSLSDYGYTF
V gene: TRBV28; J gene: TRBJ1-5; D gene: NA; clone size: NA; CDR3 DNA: TGTGCCAGCAGTTTCGTGAGGACAGAAGTCTATCAGCCCCAGCATTTT; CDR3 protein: CASSFVRTEVYQPQHF
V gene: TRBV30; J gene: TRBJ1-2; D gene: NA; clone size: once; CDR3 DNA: TGTGCCTGGAGTGTAGTCTTCGGATCTAACTATGGCTACACCTTC; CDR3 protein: CAWSVVFGSNYGYTF
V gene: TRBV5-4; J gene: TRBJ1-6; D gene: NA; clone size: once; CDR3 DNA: TGTGCCAGCAGCTTGACCGGGGCCTATAATTCACCCCTCCACTTT; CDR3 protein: CASSLTGAYNSPLHF
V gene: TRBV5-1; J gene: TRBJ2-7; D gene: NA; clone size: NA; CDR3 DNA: TGCGCCAGCAATCTAGACGTTAGCTCCTACGAGCAGTACTTC; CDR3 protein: CASNLDVSSYEQYF
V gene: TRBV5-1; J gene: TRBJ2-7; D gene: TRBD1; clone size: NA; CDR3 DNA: TGCGCCAGCAGCCGGACGGGACAGGCCTACGAGCAGTACTTC; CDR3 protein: CASSRTGQAYEQYF
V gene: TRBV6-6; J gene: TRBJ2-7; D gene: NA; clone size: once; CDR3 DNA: TGTGCCAGCAGTTATCCTGGGGGCGAAGGTTACGAGCAGTACTTC; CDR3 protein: CASSYPGGEGYEQYF
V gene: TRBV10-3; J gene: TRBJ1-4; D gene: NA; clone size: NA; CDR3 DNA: TGTGCCATCAGTGAGCAGGATGAAAAACTGTTTTTT; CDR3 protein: CAISEQDEKLFF
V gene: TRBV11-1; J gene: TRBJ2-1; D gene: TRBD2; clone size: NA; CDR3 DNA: TGTGCCAGCAGCTTAGAGGGGACTAAGTACAATGAGCAGTTCTTC; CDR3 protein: CASSLEGTKYNEQFF
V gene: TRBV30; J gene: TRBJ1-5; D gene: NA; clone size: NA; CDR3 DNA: TGTGCCTGGACCCGGAGTGGCCTGAGCAATCAGCCCCAGCATTTT; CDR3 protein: CAWTRSGLSNQPQHF
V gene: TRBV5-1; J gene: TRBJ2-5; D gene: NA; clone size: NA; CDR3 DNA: TGCGCCAGCAGGCCCGGGGGCCTTGAGACCCAGTACTTC; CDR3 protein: CASRPGGLETQYF
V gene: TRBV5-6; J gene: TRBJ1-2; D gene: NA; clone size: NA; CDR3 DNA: TGTGCCAGCAGCTTGGGAGACAGGAGCTATGGCTACACCTTC; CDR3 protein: CASSLGDRSYGYTF
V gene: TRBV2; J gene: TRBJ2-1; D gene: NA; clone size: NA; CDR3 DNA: TGTGCCAGCAGTACCTTTCGCAATGAGCAGTTCTTC; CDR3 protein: CASSTFRNEQFF
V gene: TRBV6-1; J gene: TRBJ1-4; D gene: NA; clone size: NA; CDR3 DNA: TGTGCCAGCGGGGGTAGAAGAGCTAATGAAAAACTGTTTTTT; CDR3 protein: CASGGRRANEKLFF
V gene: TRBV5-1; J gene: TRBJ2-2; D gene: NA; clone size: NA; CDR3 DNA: TGCGCCAGCAGCTTGGAAGGGGCCGGGGAGCTGTTTTTT; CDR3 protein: CASSLEGAGELFF
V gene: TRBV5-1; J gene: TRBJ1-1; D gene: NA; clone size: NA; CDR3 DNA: TGCGCCAGCAGTGTCGGGCCCGAAGCTTTCTTT; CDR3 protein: CASSVGPEAFF
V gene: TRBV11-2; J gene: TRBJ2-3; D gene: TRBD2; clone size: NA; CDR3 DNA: TGTGCCAGCAGCTTACTCGCTAGCGGGGGGGTGAATACGCAGTATTTT; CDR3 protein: CASSLLASGGVNTQYF
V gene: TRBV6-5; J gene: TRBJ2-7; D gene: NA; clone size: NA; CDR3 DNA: TGTGCCAGCAGCCCAGGGAGCTACGAGCAGTACTTC; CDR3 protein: CASSPGSYEQYF
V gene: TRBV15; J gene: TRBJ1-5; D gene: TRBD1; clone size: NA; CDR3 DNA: TGTGCCACCAGCAGAGACAGGGGGGACAATCAGCCCCAGCATTTT; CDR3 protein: CATSRDRGDNQPQHF
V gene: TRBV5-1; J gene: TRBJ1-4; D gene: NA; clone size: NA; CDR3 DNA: TGCGCCAGCCGGAGAGGGGATCACAATGAAAAACTGTTTTTT; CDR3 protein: CASRRGDHNEKLFF
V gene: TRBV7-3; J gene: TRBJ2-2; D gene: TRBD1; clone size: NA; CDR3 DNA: TGTGCCAGCAGCCCCCACCGACAGGGACGCGCCAAAGGGGAGCTGTTTTTT; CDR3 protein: CASSPHRQGRAKGELFF
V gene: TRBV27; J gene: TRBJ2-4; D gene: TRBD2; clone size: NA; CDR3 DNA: TGTGCCAGCACCGTTACGACTAGCGGGGATAAACTAGCCAAAAACATTCAGTACTTC; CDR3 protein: CASTVTTSGDKLAKNIQYF
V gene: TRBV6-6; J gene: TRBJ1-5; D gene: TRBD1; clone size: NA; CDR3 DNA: TGTGCCAGCCGGACAGGGGATCAGCCCCAGCATTTT; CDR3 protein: CASRTGDQPQHF